Sequencing of this TCR beta chain was carried out in a study of identical twins. This clonotype came up a few times. Its antigen is not identified. TCRdb reprocessed the 5' RACE reads via MiXCR and lists one record per CDR3 protein. The table has 690,000 or so distinct CDR3 sequences, 8.6% seen once. This CDR3 region has 15 residues. V lost 6 bases to trimming and J lost 0 bases; unmatched junction nucleotides: 7. CDR1 and CDR2 (germline): MNHNS, SASEGT. Study-wide findings and caveats: There was more out-of-frame TCR alpha sharing in monozygotic twins than models estimated.

The sample was also linked to a second study, of yellow fever vaccine responses in identical twins.

The sequence came from a woman aged 18-35 years in good health. This chain uses TRBV6-1 with TRBJ2-7, with 8 bases identical to TRBD2. Sequenced sample: PBMCs. CDR3 loop: CASRWERGSSYEQYF. The CDR3 bases are TGTGCCAGCAGATGGGAGCGGGGGAGCTCCTACGAGCAGTACTTC.